What follows describes a single TCR beta chain. V lost 5 bases, J lost 7 bases, and 14 bases lay in between. Germline V gene lookup returns CDR1 SQVTM and CDR2 ANQGSEA. This CDR3 has 13 residues. The sample originates from a study of CD8 T cells in Susac syndrome. Random hexamers primed reverse transcription of about 0.45 to 1 ug RNA. TCRdb itself ran the immunoSEQ multiplex PCR reads through MiXCR, one entry per CDR3 protein. The top ten hold approximately 0.08% of the sample, which has a few hundred thousand distinct CDR3 sequences, 95% seen once. TCR beta sequences were obtained from blood CD8+ and CD4+ T cells. Treatment-naive patients with stable or active relapsing-remitting disease served as multiple sclerosis controls.

V and J are TRBV29-1 and TRBJ2-2, with D maybe TRBD2 (6 bases). The sequence was collected from a human donor with multiple sclerosis. Sequencing was performed on CD4+ T cells from PBMCs. CDR3 protein: CSVKGAGSGELFF. The DNA of the CDR3 is TGCAGCGTTAAAGGGGCGGGAAGCGGGGAGCTGTTTTTT.